These T cell receptor beta chains were read from a single sample in a study of CD8+ T cells in alopecia areata. Only in-frame clones appear in the TCRdb table, and some are missing; sequencing was by immunoSEQ multiplex PCR. The sample lists 90,000 to 120,000 clones; 55% to 75% were seen once. Sequences were obtained from CD8+ T cells sorted from blood. These receptors were taken from a human donor in good health. CDR3s include the opening cysteine and the closing phenylalanine or tryptophan. Each record gives: J gene, V gene, D gene, clone size, CDR3 protein, CDR3 DNA. The D gene is left open where the match is weak. The size of a clone is reported for some rows only, either as once, few or many, or as a class for expanded clones.

TRBJ2-2 TRBV9 TRBD2 - CASSASGATGELFF TGTGCCAGCAGCGCTAGCGGGGCCACCGGGGAGCTGTTTTTT
TRBJ1-6 TRBV7-6 - few CASSLGASSYNSPLHF TGTGCCAGCAGCTTAGGAGCGAGCTCCTATAATTCACCCCTCCACTTT
TRBJ1-2 TRBV13 - - CASSLGRRYGYTF TGTGCCAGCAGCTTAGGGAGACGCTATGGCTACACCTTC
TRBJ2-3 TRBV2 - - CASKYDGGRTDTQYF TGTGCCAGCAAATATGACGGTGGTCGGACAGATACGCAGTATTTT
TRBJ2-7 TRBV28 - - CASSLGQGGYEQYF TGTGCCAGCAGTTTAGGCCAGGGTGGCTACGAGCAGTACTTC
TRBJ2-1 TRBV28 TRBD1 once CASSLSPGQGYNEQFF TGTGCCAGCAGTCTTTCCCCGGGACAGGGGTACAATGAGCAGTTCTTC
TRBJ1-1 TRBV6-5 - few CASSSTRSGPNTEAFF TGTGCCAGCAGTTCGACACGATCGGGGCCCAACACTGAAGCTTTCTTT
TRBJ1-2 TRBV19 - few CASSIVTGGYGYTF TGTGCCAGTAGTATAGTCACGGGAGGCTATGGCTACACCTTC
TRBJ2-4 TRBV27 TRBD1 - CASSPTGVKNIQYF TGTGCCAGCAGCCCCACAGGGGTCAAAAACATTCAGTACTTC
TRBJ1-5 TRBV15 - - CATSMKYSNQPQHF TGTGCCACCAGCATGAAATATAGCAATCAGCCCCAGCATTTT
TRBJ1-1 TRBV30 - - CAWSVFGNTEAFF TGTGCCTGGAGTGTCTTTGGGAACACTGAAGCTTTCTTT
TRBJ2-5 TRBV7-9 - - CASSPVLGAVAQYF TGTGCCAGCAGCCCCGTACTAGGGGCCGTGGCCCAGTACTTC
TRBJ1-4 TRBV15 - - CATSSPTWAEREKLFF TGTGCCACCAGCAGTCCGACGTGGGCGGAGAGGGAAAAACTGTTTTTT
TRBJ2-7 TRBV4-3 TRBD1 - CASSQEDTGGFYEQYF TGCGCCAGCAGCCAAGAAGACACAGGGGGATTCTACGAGCAGTACTTC
TRBJ2-7 TRBV7-9 - once CASSLSSYEQYF TGTGCCAGCAGCCTCAGCTCCTACGAGCAGTACTTC
TRBJ1-3 TRBV7-2 - few CASSLARASGNTIYF TGTGCCAGCAGCTTAGCCCGGGCGTCTGGAAACACCATATATTTT
TRBJ1-1 TRBV10-3 - few CAISVGGENTEAFF TGTGCCATCAGTGTTGGGGGAGAGAACACTGAAGCTTTCTTT
TRBJ1-2 TRBV7-9 - - CASSLTPYYGYTF TGTGCCAGCAGCTTAACCCCATACTATGGCTACACCTTC
TRBJ1-1 TRBV9 - - CASSEWAF TGTGCCAGCAGCGAGTGGGCCTTT
TRBJ1-1 TRBV7-2 - - CAVSPQGTTFF TGTGCTGTTAGCCCCCAGGGGACGACTTTCTTT
TRBJ2-1 TRBV6-4 - - CASSERSEQFF TGTGCCAGCAGTGAACGGAGTGAGCAGTTCTTC
TRBJ1-6 TRBV9 TRBD1 few CASSPAGTGGNSPLHF TGTGCCAGCAGCCCTGCGGGGACAGGGGGAAATTCACCCCTCCACTTT
TRBJ1-4 TRBV4-2 - few CASSQGYGATNEKLFF TGTGCCAGCAGCCAAGGATACGGTGCAACTAATGAAAAACTGTTTTTT
TRBJ2-7 TRBV7-9 - few CASSPPGGHEQYF TGTGCCAGCAGCCCTCCCGGGGGCCACGAGCAGTACTTC
TRBJ1-1 TRBV21-1 - few CASSKKGQKVYEAFF TGTGCCAGCAGCAAGAAGGGCCAGAAAGTCTATGAAGCTTTCTTT
TRBJ1-2 TRBV19 - - CASMGILAEGYGYTF TGTGCCAGTATGGGAATATTAGCTGAGGGCTATGGCTACACCTTC
TRBJ2-4 TRBV28 - few CASSKTGVAKNIQYF TGTGCCAGCAGTAAGACAGGAGTAGCCAAAAACATTCAGTACTTC
TRBJ2-7 TRBV7-2 TRBD2 few CASSPQAGVQYF TGTGCCAGCAGCCCCCAAGCGGGGGTTCAGTACTTC
TRBJ2-2 TRBV2 TRBD2 - CASLAGGLTGELFF TGTGCCAGCTTAGCGGGGGGTCTTACCGGGGAGCTGTTTTTT
TRBJ1-2 TRBV4-1 - - CASSQDITANYGYTF TGCGCCAGCAGCCAAGATATAACAGCAAACTATGGCTACACCTTC
TRBJ2-7 TRBV5-1 TRBD2 - CASSLVIAGDPSSYEQYF TGCGCCAGCAGCTTGGTGATAGCGGGGGACCCGAGCTCCTACGAGCAGTACTTC
TRBJ2-7 TRBV5-4 - - CASSWGSSEQYF TGTGCCAGCAGCTGGGGGTCGTCCGAGCAGTACTTC
TRBJ2-5 TRBV19 TRBD1 - CASSERDSQETQYF TGTGCCAGTAGCGAAAGGGACAGCCAAGAGACCCAGTACTTC
TRBJ1-1 TRBV2 - - CASSEAPEAFF TGTGCCAGCAGTGAAGCGCCGGAAGCTTTCTTT
TRBJ2-7 TRBV7-9 - - CASSLGRSEQYF TGTGCCAGCAGCTTAGGGAGGTCCGAGCAGTACTTC